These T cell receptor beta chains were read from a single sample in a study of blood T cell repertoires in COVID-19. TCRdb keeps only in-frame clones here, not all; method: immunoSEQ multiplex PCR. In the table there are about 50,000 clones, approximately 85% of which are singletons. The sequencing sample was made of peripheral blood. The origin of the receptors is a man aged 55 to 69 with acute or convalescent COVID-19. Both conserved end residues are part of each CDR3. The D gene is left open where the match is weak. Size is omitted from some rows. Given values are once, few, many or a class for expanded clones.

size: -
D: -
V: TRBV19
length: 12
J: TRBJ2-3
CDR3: CASSVVAGAQYF
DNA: TGTGCCAGTAGCGTAGTCGCCGGTGCGCAGTATTTT

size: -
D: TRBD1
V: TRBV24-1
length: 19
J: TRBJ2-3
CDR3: CATSDTPGQGLTSTDTQYF
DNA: TGTGCCACCAGTGATACCCCGGGACAGGGACTTACTAGCACAGATACGCAGTATTTT

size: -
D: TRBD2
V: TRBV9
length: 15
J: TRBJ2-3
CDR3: CASSGPGLSTDTQYF
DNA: TGTGCCAGCAGCGGTCCGGGACTAAGCACAGATACGCAGTATTTT

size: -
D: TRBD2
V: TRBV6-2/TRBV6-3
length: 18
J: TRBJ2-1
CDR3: CASSPRLLAGRTYNEQFF
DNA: TGTGCCAGCAGCCCCAGGCTACTAGCGGGGCGAACCTACAATGAGCAGTTCTTC

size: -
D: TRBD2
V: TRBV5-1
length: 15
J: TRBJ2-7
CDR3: CASSLEASGSGEQYF
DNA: TGCGCCAGCAGCTTGGAAGCTAGCGGGAGTGGCGAGCAGTACTTC

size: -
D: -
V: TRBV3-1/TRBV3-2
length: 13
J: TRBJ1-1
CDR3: CASSQEAAGGAFF
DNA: TGTGCCAGCAGCCAAGAGGCGGCCGGCGGAGCTTTCTTT

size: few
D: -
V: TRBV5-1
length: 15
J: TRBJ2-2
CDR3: CASSLVRGGTGELFF
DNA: TGCGCCAGCAGCTTGGTTAGGGGTGGAACCGGGGAGCTGTTTTTT

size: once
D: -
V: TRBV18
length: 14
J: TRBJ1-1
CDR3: CASSLEFGVSEAFF
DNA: TGTGCCAGCTCCCTAGAGTTCGGGGTTTCTGAAGCTTTCTTT

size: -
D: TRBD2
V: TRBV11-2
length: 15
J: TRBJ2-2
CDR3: CASSSTSGSFGELFF
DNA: TGTGCCAGCAGCTCGACTAGCGGGAGCTTCGGGGAGCTGTTTTTT

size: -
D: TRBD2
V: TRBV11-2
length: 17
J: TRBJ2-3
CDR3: CASSKGASGSLPDTQYF
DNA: TGTGCCAGCAGCAAGGGGGCTAGCGGGAGCCTTCCAGATACGCAGTATTTT

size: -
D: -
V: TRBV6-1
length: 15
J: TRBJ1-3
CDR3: CASSEDRSSGNTIYF
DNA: TGTGCCAGCAGTGAAGATAGGAGCTCTGGAAACACCATATATTTT

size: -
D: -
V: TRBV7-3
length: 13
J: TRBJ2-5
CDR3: CASSLGPQETQYF
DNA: TGTGCCAGCAGCTTGGGCCCTCAAGAGACCCAGTACTTC

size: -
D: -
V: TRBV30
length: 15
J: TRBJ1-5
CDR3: CAWSMRGDSNQPQHF
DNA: TGTGCCTGGAGTATGCGGGGGGATAGCAATCAGCCCCAGCATTTT

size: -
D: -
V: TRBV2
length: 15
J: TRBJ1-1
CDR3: CARRGSGGGAPEAFF
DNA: TGTGCCCGCCGTGGGAGCGGGGGCGGGGCCCCTGAAGCTTTCTTT

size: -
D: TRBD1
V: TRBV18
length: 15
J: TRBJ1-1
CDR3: CASSPKQGPNTEAFF
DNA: TGTGCCAGCTCACCGAAACAGGGGCCGAACACTGAAGCTTTCTTT

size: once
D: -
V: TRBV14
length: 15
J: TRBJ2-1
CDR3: CASSQLPSVYNEQFF
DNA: TGTGCCAGCAGCCAATTACCCAGTGTCTACAATGAGCAGTTCTTC